A single sample is the source of the 11 T cell receptor beta chains below, sequenced in a study of beta chain features in type 1 diabetes. Study observations and caveats: TCRB CDR3s were moderately but significantly shorter in Type 1 diabetes patients in all four CD4+ subsets.

What was sequenced were expressed TCRB transcripts, since all of the isolated RNA had been reverse transcribed. Measured with immunoSEQ multiplex PCR; TCRdb has only the in-frame clones, and not every one. Here the sample spans hundreds of thousands of clones, around 15% being singletons. No antigen has been assigned to these receptors. Sequenced sample: naive CD4+ T cells from blood. The receptor set was obtained from a young man with type 1 diabetes.

The rearrangement links TRBV9 to TRBJ2-3, with D perhaps assigned TRBD1 or TRBD2 (5 bases each). The V gene lost 3 bases and the J gene lost 6 bases, with 14 bases spanning the gap. Germline-derived CDR1 and CDR2 are SGDLS and YYNGEE. The CDR3 covers 14 residues. In DNA form, the CDR3 reads TGTGCCAGCAGCGCTGGACGGGGCGCGGATACGCAGTATTTT. Translated, it gives CASSAGRGADTQYF.

This clone was picked up a small number of times. V usage is TRBV30 and J usage is TRBJ1-1, with 10 nucleotides matching TRBD1. Germline V gene sequence: CDR1 GTSNPN, CDR2 SVGIG (reference sequence). The trim removed 3 bases at V and 0 bases at J, leaving 1 base unmatched. The CDR3 is 14 residues long. The CDR3 DNA reads TGTGCCTGGAGGACAGGGGGCATGAACACTGAAGCTTTCTTT. Protein: CAWRTGGMNTEAFF.

This clone was seen a handful of times. The chain joins TRBV27 to TRBJ1-2; D possibly corresponds to TRBD1 (6 bases). Trimming shortened V by 4 bases and J by 3 bases, and 9 bases separated the two germline ends. This CDR3 comprises 13 residues. Germline V gene data show CDR1 as MNHEY and CDR2 as SMNVEV (reference sequence). The CDR3 sequence: CASSSNRDYGYTF. The DNA of the CDR3 is TGTGCCAGCAGTTCGAACAGGGACTATGGCTACACCTTC.

This clone was detected a few times. Here the CDR3 DNA reads TGTGCCAGCAGCCCCCTTACCTTTGAGCAGTTCTTC. Translated: CASSPLTFEQFF. The chain couples TRBV7-6 to TRBJ2-1, with D hard to call. Germline V gene lookup returns CDR1 SGHVS and CDR2 FNYEAQ. There are 12 residues in the CDR3. V lost 5 bases, J lost 9 bases, and 11 bases lay in between.

A few counts support this clone. This sequence joins TRBV7-9 and TRBJ1-1; 8 positions agree with TRBD1. The CDR3 spans 11 residues. CDR1 and CDR2 from the germline V gene are SEHNR and FQNEAQ (reference sequence). V lost 7 bases and J lost 8; bases outside the gene matches: 3. The CDR3 bases are TGTGCCAGCATTAGGACAGGGGAAGCTTTCTTT. This encodes CASIRTGEAFF. Full variable domain (rest looked up from reference TRBV7-9 and TRBJ1-1): DTGVSQNPRHKITKRGQNVTFRCDPISEHNRLYWYRQTLGQGPEFLTYFQNEAQLEKSRLLSDRFSAERPKGSFSTLEIQRTEQGDSAMYLCASIRTGEAFFGQGTRLTVV.

There are a few counts of this clone. The chain has TRBV2 and TRBJ2-1, with D perhaps matching TRBD1 or TRBD2 (5 bases each). Looked up from germline, CDR1 is SNHLY and CDR2 is FYNNEI. The CDR3 loop spans 11 amino acids. V was clipped by 6 bases and J by 9 bases, with 9 bases between them. The CDR3 spells CASRGTVEQFF. The CDR3 nucleotides are TGTGCCAGCAGAGGGACGGTTGAGCAGTTCTTC.

This clone has just a few counts. V is TRBV4-3 and J is TRBJ2-2, with 7 bases identical to TRBD1. Trimming took 1 base from V and 4 from J; bases not matched to a gene: 15. There are 19 residues in the CDR3. Germline V lookup: CDR1 LGHNA, CDR2 YSLEER. CDR3 coding DNA: TGCGCCAGCAGCCAAGCCGACCCTTTCCAGGGGGTATTCACCGGGGAGCTGTTTTTT. It yields the protein CASSQADPFQGVFTGELFF.

To note about this clone: Other DNA sequences in this specimen translate into the identical CDR3. The CDR3 DNA is TGTGCCAGCAGCTTAGGGAGGGCAGATACGCAGTATTTT. It yields the protein CASSLGRADTQYF. The V gene is TRBV7-9, the J gene TRBJ2-3; the D gene is possibly TRBD2 (6 bases). V lost 1 base and J 4 bases, leaving 6 bases between the germline ends. Germline lookup yields CDR1 SEHNR and CDR2 FQNEAQ (reference sequence). The CDR3 runs 13 residues.

V is TRBV5-6 and J is TRBJ2-5; D is unresolved. Between the trimmed V and J ends, which lost 5 bases and 2 bases, there was a span of 7 bases. Germline CDR1 reads SGHDT; CDR2 reads YYEEEE. The CDR3 covers 12 residues. The DNA of the CDR3 is TGTGCCAGCAGTATGCCACAAGAGACCCAGTACTTC. This gives the protein CASSMPQETQYF.

The rearrangement links TRBV20-1 to TRBJ2-5; D ambiguous. The J call is doubtful: the DNA matches TRBJ2-7 better. Germline V lookup: CDR1 DFQATT, CDR2 SNEGSKA (reference sequence). The CDR3 contains 11 residues. Written as DNA, the CDR3 is TGCAGTGCTACTCGACATCTCGAGCAGTACTTC. Encoded protein: CSATRHLEQYF.

This clone has only a few counts. The chain joins TRBV12-2 to TRBJ2-7; the table's D call, TRBD2, was not checked against the DNA. TRBV12-2 is a pseudogene locus. This CDR3 contains 15 residues. CDR3 protein: CASRLNRQEAYEQYF. For the CDR3, the DNA is TGTGCAAGTCGCTTAAATAGGCAGGAGGCCTACGAGCAGTACTTC.